These 27 T cell receptor beta chains were sequenced from one sample in a study of quantifying T cell responses using KT2 cells. Study at large: cDNA was made from DNase-treated RNA using alpha and beta constant primers.

A single-stranded UMI oligo with SP2 sequence was ligated to cDNA 3' ends. The first PCR ran 3 to 5 cycles with an equimolar RC1.1 and RC1.2 beta primer mix. TCRdb itself ran the UMI-ligation and nested PCR reads through MiXCR, one entry per CDR3 protein. The repertoire holds about 53,000 distinct CDR3 sequences, with around an eighth as singletons. Sequencing was carried out using PBMCs spiked with cells of the T cell clone KT2. The receptors originated from a human donor.

This clonotype was recorded at least ten times. The genes are TRBV4-1 and TRBJ1-1, with 9 positions matching TRBD1. Trimming removed 4 bases from V and 7 bases from J; junction bases left unmatched: 4. Germline values: CDR1 MGHRA, CDR2 YSYEKL. The length of the CDR3 is 13 residues. The CDR3 nucleotides read TGCGCCAGCAGCCGCGGACAGGGGTTTGAAGCTTTCTTT. It yields the protein CASSRGQGFEAFF.

The V and J genes are TRBV13 and TRBJ2-3; D is tentatively TRBD1 or TRBD2 (5 bases each). With 3 bases removed from V and 7 bases from J, the gap between germline ends came to 8 bases. Germline values: CDR1 PRHDT, CDR2 FYEKMQ (reference sequence). This CDR3 spans 12 amino acids. For the CDR3, the DNA is TGTGCCAGCAGCTTTGGGACGAATACGCAGTATTTT. It is translated as CASSFGTNTQYF.

Only a few counts were recorded for this clonotype. The chain recombines TRBV15 with TRBJ2-1; D is perhaps TRBD2 (6 bases). Germline values: CDR1 LNHNV, CDR2 YYDKDF (reference sequence). The CDR3 contains 15 residues. V lost 1 base to trimming and J lost 8 bases, with 15 bases between them. The CDR3 DNA reads as TGTGCCACCAGCAGAGCAGACTCCCGGAGGGATGAGCAGTTCTTC. The encoded protein is CATSRADSRRDEQFF.

This clonotype showed up many times. The J gene is TRBJ1-3, the V gene TRBV3-1, with D possibly being TRBD1 (6 bases). Germline values: CDR1 LGHDT, CDR2 YNNKEL (reference sequence). CDR3 length: 14 amino acids. Between the trimmed V and J ends, which lost 1 base and 10 bases, there was a span of 14 bases. The CDR3 DNA sequence: TGTGCCAGCAGCCAAGCCCCCCAACAGGGTACCATATATTTT. It specifies CASSQAPQQGTIYF.

The V call is TRBV14, the J call TRBJ1-6, with D possibly TRBD1 on 5 matching bases. Germline V lookup: CDR1 SGHDN, CDR2 FVKESK. V shed 3 bases and J shed 12 bases, with 21 bases lying between them. The CDR3 totals 16 residues. The CDR3 sequence is CASSQRDPGSLGPLHF. DNA for the CDR3: TGTGCCAGCAGCCAGAGGGACCCGGGCAGCTTGGGACCCCTCCACTTT.

This clonotype was picked up a small number of times. V usage is TRBV15 and J usage is TRBJ2-3, with D tentatively TRBD2 (6 bases). Germline V CDR1 and CDR2: LNHNV, YYDKDF (reference sequence). The CDR3 consists of 13 residues. V dropped 1 base and J dropped 4 bases, with 6 bases sitting between them. The CDR3 protein is CATSRGGADTQYF. CDR3 nucleotide sequence: TGTGCCACCAGCAGAGGGGGGGCAGATACGCAGTATTTT.

Here the CDR3 DNA reads TGCGCCAGCAGGATGACAGGGGAGAACACTGAAGCTTTCTTT. This encodes CASRMTGENTEAFF. This sequence joins TRBV10-2 and TRBJ1-1; 8 bases agree with TRBD1. The germline V gene has CDR1 WSHSY and CDR2 SAAADI. V lost 6 bases and J lost 1; bases outside the gene matches: 4. The CDR3 has 14 residues.

In this sample, this clonotype turned up a few times. This sequence joins TRBV12-3 or TRBV12-4 and TRBJ1-1, with D possibly being TRBD1 (5 bases). V was pared by 9 bases and J by 1 base, with 18 bases between. This CDR3 contains 15 residues. The CDR3 coding sequence is TGTGCCAGTAGCCCTAGTGGCAGGGCGAACACTGAAGCTTTCTTT. This codes for CASSPSGRANTEAFF.

This clonotype was detected ten times or more. CDR3 DNA sequence: TGTGCCATCAGTGAACCCCCCAACTACGAGCAGTACTTC. It yields the protein CAISEPPNYEQYF. The chain links TRBV10-3 to TRBJ2-7; D remains unclear. The CDR3 extends over 13 amino acids. Germline CDR1 ENHRY, CDR2 SYGVKD. Trimming left V 3 bases short and J 3 bases short, with 9 bases between.

This clonotype was seen a few times. V and J are TRBV5-4 and TRBJ2-3, with TRBD2 matching 9 bases. V lost 0 bases to trimming and J lost 6 bases; unmatched junction nucleotides: 11. The CDR3 spans 17 residues. The germline V gene has CDR1 SGHNT and CDR2 YYREEE (reference sequence). The CDR3 here is CASSLVGASGTVDTQYF. The CDR3 DNA sequence: TGTGCCAGCAGCTTGGTTGGTGCTAGCGGGACGGTTGATACGCAGTATTTT.

This clonotype was seen only a few times. This rearrangement joins TRBV12-3 or TRBV12-4 to TRBJ1-1, with no clear D. There are 15 residues in the CDR3. V was shortened by 0 bases and J by 0 bases, with 8 bases between the two germline ends. The CDR3 DNA reads as TGTGCCAGCAGTTTAGCCAGGACGATGAACACTGAAGCTTTCTTT. Its protein is CASSLARTMNTEAFF.

This chain connects TRBV6-2 or TRBV6-3 to TRBJ2-3; 14 positions agree with TRBD2. Trimming removed 5 bases from V and 6 bases from J; junction bases left unmatched: 10. CDR3 length: 17 amino acids. CDR1 is MNHEY, CDR2 SVGEGT, per germline. CDR3 nucleotides: TGTGCCAGCAGTCCACACGGACTAGCGGGAGGAGCGGATACGCAGTATTTT. This gives the protein CASSPHGLAGGADTQYF.

Ten or more counts support this clonotype. The CDR3 coding sequence is TGTGCCAGCAGTTCGTCCCTGACAGACACTGAAGCTTTCTTT. Its translation is CASSSSLTDTEAFF. V and J are TRBV27 and TRBJ1-1; D is perhaps TRBD1 (5 bases). This CDR3 is 14 amino acids long. V was pared by 4 bases and J by 3 bases, with 12 bases between. Germline loops: CDR1 MNHEY, CDR2 SMNVEV (reference sequence).

In its sample, this clonotype was seen a few times. The chain is built from TRBV2 and TRBJ1-6; D gene unclear. The CDR3 spans 17 residues. The V and J ends lost 0 bases and 3 bases respectively, with 12 bases between them. CDR1 and CDR2 (germline): SNHLY, FYNNEI. CDR3 DNA sequence: TGTGCCAGCAGTGAAGCGTGGCGAGAAATCTATAATTCACCCCTCCACTTT. Residues: CASSEAWREIYNSPLHF.

On this clonotype: At one boundary the junction diverges from the germline segment, which might be a read error. The chain has TRBV6-2 or TRBV6-3 and TRBJ1-2; tentative D call: TRBD1 (6 bases). The germline CDR1 and CDR2 sequences are MNHEY and SVGEGT. This CDR3 comprises 13 residues. CDR3 protein: CASSKGVRYGHTF. DNA of the CDR3: TGTGCCAGCAGTAAGGGGGTCCGCTATGGCCACACCTTC.

The rearrangement links TRBV7-8 to TRBJ2-1; D possibly corresponds to TRBD2 (6 bases). CDR3 length: 12 residues. Germline CDR1 is SGHVS and CDR2 is FQNEAQ. The ends were cut back, 3 bases at V and 7 bases at J, with 7 bases in the middle. CDR3 loop: CASSFLANEQFF. DNA of the CDR3: TGTGCCAGCAGCTTCCTAGCGAATGAGCAGTTCTTC.

This clonotype has only a few counts. The V call is TRBV18, the J call TRBJ2-5; 10 bases are shared with TRBD2. The CDR3 runs to 16 residues. CDR1 and CDR2 (germline): KGHSH, LQKENI. V shed 3 bases and J 2 bases; nucleotides not matched to a gene: 6. In nucleotides, the CDR3 is TGTGCCAGCTCACCCGCTAGCGGGGGATATCAAGAGACCCAGTACTTC. Protein product: CASSPASGGYQETQYF.

This clonotype came up many times. The J gene is TRBJ1-1, the V gene TRBV27, with D tentatively TRBD1 (6 bases). The germline V and J ends were trimmed by 1 base and 3 bases, with 15 bases remaining between them. This CDR3 is built from 16 residues. Germline lookup yields CDR1 MNHEY and CDR2 SMNVEV (reference sequence). As DNA, the CDR3 is TGTGCCAGCAGTTTATGGTTCCGGGGGCTGGACACTGAAGCTTTCTTT. Its translation: CASSLWFRGLDTEAFF.

The chain joins TRBV6-1 to TRBJ1-6; D is ambiguous. The CDR3 runs 14 residues. Germline CDR1 is MNHNS and CDR2 is SASEGT. Trimming removed 6 bases from V and 5 bases from J, with 11 bases in between. Here the CDR3 DNA reads TGTGCCAGCAGGAAGGGAATAGATAATTCACCCCTCCACTTT. This encodes CASRKGIDNSPLHF.

The chain links TRBV20-1 to TRBJ2-3; 14 positions match TRBD2. The CDR3 totals 15 residues. Germline values: CDR1 DFQATT, CDR2 SNEGSKA (reference sequence). The junction had 12 bases not matched to a gene; V was cut back by 5 bases and J by 11 bases. CDR3 sequence reads: CSAAGGTSGGIMQYF. CDR3 sequence (DNA): TGCAGTGCTGCCGGTGGGACTAGCGGGGGAATTATGCAGTATTTT.

This clonotype came up a few times. CDR3 amino acids: CASKLALAKNIQYF. The CDR3 coding sequence is TGTGCCAGCAAGTTGGCCCTAGCCAAAAACATTCAGTACTTC. The chain uses TRBV6-5 and TRBJ2-4, with D uncertain. The germline CDR1 and CDR2 sequences are MNHEY and SVGAGI. Trimming took off 7 bases at V and 0 bases at J, with 10 bases between the two ends. This CDR3 has 14 residues.

The rearrangement joins TRBV7-2 to TRBJ2-1; D is tentatively TRBD1 or TRBD2 (5 bases each). This CDR3 comprises 13 residues. From germline, CDR1 is SGHTA and CDR2 FQGNSA. V lost 3 bases and J 4 bases, leaving 7 bases between the germline ends. The CDR3 region is CASSLGTYNEQFF. The CDR3 DNA reads as TGTGCCAGCAGCTTGGGGACGTACAATGAGCAGTTCTTC. The full variable domain, rest sourced from reference TRBV7-2 and TRBJ2-1, is GAGVSQSPSNKVTEKGKDVELRCDPISGHTALYWYRQSLGQGLEFLIYFQGNSAPDKSGLPSDRFSAERTGGSVSTLTIQRTQQEDSAVYLCASSLGTYNEQFFGPGTRLTVL.

This clonotype has a handful of counts. The CDR3 nucleotides read TGTGCCTGGAGCGCGGGACGGAACTACGAGCAGTACTTC. This gives the protein CAWSAGRNYEQYF. This rearrangement joins TRBV30 to TRBJ2-7; TRBD2 might be the D (6 bases). CDR3 length: 13 residues. Germline assignment: CDR1 GTSNPN and CDR2 SVGIG (reference sequence). The V and J ends lost 3 bases and 3 bases respectively, with 12 bases between them.

This clonotype appeared a few times. The chain has TRBV12-3 or TRBV12-4 and TRBJ2-7; possibly TRBD2 for D (6 bases). CDR3 length: 15 residues. Between the trimmed V and J ends, which lost 6 bases and 0 bases, there was a span of 15 bases. In DNA form, the CDR3 reads TGTGCCAGCAGCCCGACTAGGTTTAGCTCCTACGAGCAGTACTTC. As protein: CASSPTRFSSYEQYF.

V is TRBV18 and J is TRBJ2-7; TRBD1 might be the D (6 bases). Germline V lookup: CDR1 KGHSH, CDR2 LQKENI. The ends were cut back, 6 bases at V and 4 bases at J, with 19 bases in the middle. The CDR3 runs 15 residues. CDR3 loop: CASSRSRTELYEQYF. In nucleotides, the CDR3 is TGTGCCAGCTCCCGATCCCGGACAGAACTGTACGAGCAGTACTTC.

This clonotype is a singleton in its sample. The chain employs TRBV6-2 or TRBV6-3 and TRBJ1-5; 8 bases line up with TRBD1. The length of the CDR3 is 16 residues. CDR1 is MNHEY, CDR2 SVGEGT, per germline. V lost 0 bases and J lost 5; bases outside the gene matches: 6. The CDR3 is CASSYSQGAGDQPQHF. The CDR3 DNA reads as TGTGCCAGCAGTTACTCGCAGGGGGCAGGGGATCAGCCCCAGCATTTT.

The chain combines TRBV18 with TRBJ1-1; D call uncertain. This CDR3 has 15 amino acids. The ends were cut back, 5 bases at V and 0 bases at J, with 13 bases in the middle. Germline V gives CDR1 KGHSH, CDR2 LQKENI. The DNA of the CDR3 is TGTGCCAGCTCATCAATTGACGGAATGAACACTGAAGCTTTCTTT. As protein: CASSSIDGMNTEAFF.